The source of this T cell receptor (beta chain) is a study of OX40 agonist ivuxolimab in advanced cancers. Study summary: Anti-PD-1, anti-PD-L1 or anti-CTLA-4 therapy given earlier was allowed, and around 40% had some. One patient with hepatocellular carcinoma and two with cutaneous melanoma, three in all, had partial responses. The study's findings and limits: Averaging showed that CD8+ T cells had more expanded clones than CD4+ did. Normalized expansion of T-cell clones was also low for some nonresponders.

CDR3 length: 14 residues. V lost 0 bases to trimming and J lost 11 bases, with 16 bases between them. The germline CDR1 and CDR2 sequences are LGHNA and YNFKEQ. Here immunoSEQ multiplex PCR was the method, and the copy in TCRdb shows in-frame clones only, minus some. The data hold around 64,000 clones, with more than 75% observed a single time. A remark on this clone: As yet, its antigen is unknown.

This sample comprised CD4+ or CD8+ T cells sorted from blood, obtained in a trial of the OX40 agonist ivuxolimab. The chain links TRBV4-2 to TRBJ1-1; TRBD1 might be the D (5 bases). The sequence was obtained from an adult with an advanced solid tumor such as melanoma, head and neck, liver or kidney cancer. The CDR3 coding sequence is TGTGCCAGCAGCCAAGATACGCAGGGACTGGGGGCTTTCTTT. It specifies CASSQDTQGLGAFF.